The present T cell receptor (beta chain) was sequenced within a study of breast tumors, draining lymph nodes, adjacent tissues. For this clonotype: The antigen remains unidentified.

From the multiplex PCR reads, TCRdb called clonotypes with MiXCR, one entry per CDR3 protein. This sample has 85,000 to 130,000 distinct CDR3 sequences, with 30% found just once. The lymph nodes were axillary draining lymph nodes from breast cancer patients. Study-wide findings and caveats: Tumors had less TCR diversity than lymph nodes, more than nontumor tissue. Tumor and nontumor repertoires were significantly more similar in luminal-like than in basal-like breast cancer. Most tumor T cells seemingly derive from lymph node, then expand in tumor. The lymph node origin of tumor T cells was framed as consistent with a hypothesis, not demonstrated.

Sequencing was carried out using axillary lymph node tissue. The TCR originated in a female donor with breast cancer. Some clones in this sample may be carry-over from other donors' samples.

The CDR3 DNA reads TGTGCCAGCAGTCACACCAGGGGGCGCGGGGTCGGCTACGAGCAGTACTTC. Its protein product is CASSHTRGRGVGYEQYF. The rearrangement uses TRBV6-2 or TRBV6-3 and TRBJ2-7, with 8 positions matching TRBD1. J gave up 3 bases and V 5 bases, and 15 bases lay outside the gene matches. The CDR3 runs to 17 residues. Germline CDR1 is MNHEY and CDR2 is SVGEGT.